This TCR beta chain was captured in a study of T cell responses to AZD1222 COVID-19 vaccine. Method: immunoSEQ multiplex PCR; TCRdb's copy keeps in-frame clones and lacks some. Seen here are 95,000 to 150,000 clones, about nine tenths observed once, and the top ten hold around 6.9%. With 4 bases removed from V and 4 bases from J, the gap between germline ends came to 8 bases. This CDR3 contains 13 residues. This clonotype was sampled from an adult in good health. The chain is built from TRBV23-1 and TRBJ1-5; D uncertain. TRBV23-1 is placed among ORFs of uncertain function. The sample here was peripheral blood, taken on day 0 of AZD1222 vaccination. CDR3 coding DNA: TGCGCCAGCAGTCTGACAACAAATCAGCCCCAGCATTTT. It yields the protein CASSLTTNQPQHF.